The source of this T cell receptor beta chain is a study of T-cell reconstitution after alpha-beta-depleted transplantation in children. Germline lookup yields CDR1 SGHTA and CDR2 FQGNSA. This CDR3 has 16 amino acids. The V and J ends lost 3 bases and 6 bases, in that order; junction bases with no gene match: 8. Study results and limitations: Expanded graft clones, several hundred of them, were reportedly the source of alpha-beta T cells about two months after transplant. Fresh T-cell production supplied most of the T-cell counts and diversity seen one year after transplant. Day-60 TCRbeta diversity that was high in some patients was derived from surviving recipient T cells and thymic progenitors.

Unique molecular identifiers were incorporated into the prepared TCRbeta library. TCRdb ran MiXCR on the PCR reads and lists one entry per CDR3 protein. The table records 450,000 to 600,000 distinct CDR3 sequences, roughly 13% of them present only once. This clonotype turned up a few times. The target antigen is unknown. Sequenced here: PBMCs, mostly from graft donor cells, sampled 360 days after TCRalphabeta/CD19-depleted stem cell transplant. The clonotype comes from a male patient under 18 who had a stem cell transplant for acute myeloid leukemia, so the T cells may come from the graft donor. This chain uses TRBV7-2 with TRBJ2-2; 9 nucleotides line up with TRBD1. Here the CDR3 reads CASSFWTGEVAGELFF. CDR3 sequence (DNA): TGTGCCAGCAGCTTTTGGACAGGGGAGGTGGCCGGGGAGCTGTTTTTT.